The 3 T cell receptor beta chains presented below share a single source sample, sequenced in a study of naive and memory T cell subsets (dated by TCRdb to 2016 to 2017). The library was generated by UMI-ligation and nested PCR. The reads were generated on an Illumina MiSeq. To cover both TRBC1 and TRBC2, the beta constant-region primer consisted of an equimolar mix of two oligonucleotides. The ligated cDNA went through four rounds of PCR with nested alpha and beta constant-region primers together with the SP2 primer. TCRdb's own reprocessing of the public reads used fastp at Q25 and MiXCR and kept productive beta chains. Merged by CDR3 protein, the rows form single entries marked with the most common genes and DNA. The sample table records over 90,000 distinct CDR3 sequences; 11% of these occur just once. Just over 0.13% of the sample belongs to the ten largest clones. No cognate antigen is known for these TCRs.

What the research found in general, with its limitations: A few larger clonotypes were present in naive repertoires, especially CD8 naive repertoires, and these clonotypes were possibly memory cells re-expressing CD45RA.

Sequenced input: naive CD4+ T cells from blood. What this sample's cell subset or site label stands for: naive T cells, CD45RA high CD27+. These receptors originate from a human donor in good health.

The CDR3 nucleotides are TGCAGTGCTAGAGATAAGGGGCAATCAGATACGCAGTATTTT. This sequence encodes CSARDKGQSDTQYF. This chain uses TRBV20-1 with TRBJ2-3, with D maybe TRBD1 (5 bases). The V gene lost 0 bases and the J gene lost 4 bases, with 11 bases spanning the gap. The length of the CDR3 is 14 residues. Germline V CDR1 and CDR2: DFQATT, SNEGSKA (reference sequence).

The chain combines TRBV11-1 with TRBJ1-4; tentatively, D is TRBD1 (5 bases). Trimming took off 3 bases at V and 6 bases at J, with 11 bases between the two ends. Germline CDR1 reads SGHAT; CDR2 reads FQDESV (reference sequence). The length of the CDR3 is 14 residues. The CDR3 region has the DNA TGTGCCAGCAGCTTCCCAGGGCGGTATGAAAAACTGTTTTTT. Translation: CASSFPGRYEKLFF.

For this clonotype: This may arise from a read error, as a much more abundant clone is one base away. The chain employs TRBV14 and TRBJ2-1; 8 bases fit TRBD2. This CDR3 spans 15 amino acids. Germline CDR1 reads SGHDN; CDR2 reads FVKESK. Here the CDR3 reads CASSQVVAGINGQFF. The CDR3 DNA is TGTGCCAGCAGCCAAGTGGTAGCGGGGATAAATGGGCAGTTCTTC.